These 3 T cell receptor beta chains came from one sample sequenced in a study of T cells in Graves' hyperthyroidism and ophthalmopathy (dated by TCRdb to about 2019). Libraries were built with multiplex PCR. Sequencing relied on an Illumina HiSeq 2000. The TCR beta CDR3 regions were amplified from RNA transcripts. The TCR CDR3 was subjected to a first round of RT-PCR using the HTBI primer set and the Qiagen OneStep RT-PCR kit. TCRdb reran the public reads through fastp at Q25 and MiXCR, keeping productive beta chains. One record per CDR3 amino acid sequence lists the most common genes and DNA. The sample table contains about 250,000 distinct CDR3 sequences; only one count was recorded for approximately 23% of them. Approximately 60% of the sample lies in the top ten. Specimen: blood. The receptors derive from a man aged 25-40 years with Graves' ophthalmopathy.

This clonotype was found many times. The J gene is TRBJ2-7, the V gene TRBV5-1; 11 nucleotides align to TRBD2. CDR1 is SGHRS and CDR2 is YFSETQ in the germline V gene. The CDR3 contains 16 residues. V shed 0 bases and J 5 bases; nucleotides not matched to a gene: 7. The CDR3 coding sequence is TGCGCCAGCAGCTTGGCTATAGCGGGAGGGCCGGACGAGCAGTACTTC. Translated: CASSLAIAGGPDEQYF.

The CDR3 spells CASRPAAGADTQYF. The CDR3 DNA follows: TGCGCCAGCAGGCCGGCCGCGGGTGCAGATACGCAGTATTTT. The chain carries TRBV5-1 and TRBJ2-3; tentative D call: TRBD2 (5 bases). In germline, CDR1 is SGHRS, CDR2 YFSETQ. The CDR3 consists of 14 residues. The V and J ends lost 5 bases and 4 bases respectively, with 14 bases between them.

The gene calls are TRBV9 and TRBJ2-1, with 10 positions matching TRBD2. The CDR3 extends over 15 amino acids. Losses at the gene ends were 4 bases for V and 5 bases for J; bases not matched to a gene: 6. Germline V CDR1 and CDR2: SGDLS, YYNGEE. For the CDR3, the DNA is TGTGCCAGCAGCCCTGGACTAGCGGCCCACAATGAGCAGTTCTTC. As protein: CASSPGLAAHNEQFF.